One and the same sample provided the 8 T cell receptor beta chains below, sequenced in a study of T cells in Graves' hyperthyroidism and ophthalmopathy. The investigators amplified TCR beta CDR3 regions from RNA transcripts. The TCR CDR3 was amplified in a first-round RT-PCR using the HTBI primer set. TCRdb passed the multiplex PCR reads through MiXCR, listing each CDR3 protein once. Found here are fewer than 600,000 distinct CDR3 sequences, roughly an eighth of them singletons; the top ten hold less than 20%. Sequenced input: blood. Receptor source: a woman between 18 and 29 years old with Graves' hyperthyroidism.

This clonotype was picked up a small number of times. The rearrangement links TRBV14 to TRBJ2-7, with D possibly matching TRBD2 (6 bases). The germline CDR1 and CDR2 sequences are SGHDN and FVKESK. The CDR3 is 14 residues long. Trimming pared 0 bases from V and 6 bases from J, leaving 12 bases between. The CDR3 here is CASSQELAPSEQYF. In DNA, the CDR3 is TGTGCCAGCAGCCAAGAACTAGCTCCTTCCGAGCAGTACTTC.

The gene calls are TRBV19 and TRBJ2-2; D is unclear. CDR3 length: 13 amino acids. The germline CDR1 and CDR2 sequences are LNHDA and SQIVND (reference sequence). With 4 bases removed from V and 1 base from J, the gap between germline ends came to 4 bases. CDR3 region: CASSRWNTGELFF. The DNA for the CDR3 is TGTGCCAGTAGTAGGTGGAACACCGGGGAGCTGTTTTTT.

This clonotype was recorded at least ten times. This chain uses TRBV9 with TRBJ2-1; 8 nucleotides line up with TRBD2. Germline values: CDR1 SGDLS, CDR2 YYNGEE. With 0 bases clipped from V and 3 bases from J, the junction kept 2 bases outside the gene matches. This CDR3 has 15 amino acids. The CDR3 region is CASSVDGRDYNEQFF. The CDR3 nucleotides read TGTGCCAGCAGCGTAGACGGGAGGGACTACAATGAGCAGTTCTTC.

On this clonotype: The junction differs from germline at one of its ends, possibly a read error. The CDR3: CGWRRARGYTGELCF. The CDR3 nucleotides read TGTGGCTGGAGAAGAGCGCGGGGGTACACCGGGGAGCTGTGTTTT. The chain employs TRBV30 and TRBJ2-2; 7 bases are shared with TRBD2. CDR3 length: 15 amino acids. Germline V gene data show CDR1 as GTSNPN and CDR2 as SVGIG (reference sequence).

This clonotype was detected many times. This chain links TRBV7-2 with TRBJ2-1; 11 positions match TRBD2. CDR3 length equals 20 residues. Per the germline V gene, CDR1 is SGHTA and CDR2 is FQGNSA. V lost 5 bases, J lost 0 bases, and 15 bases stayed unmatched. CDR3 in amino acids: CASSHRGGLAGLSSYNEQFF. The CDR3 DNA reads as TGTGCCAGCAGCCATAGGGGTGGACTAGCGGGCCTAAGCTCCTACAATGAGCAGTTCTTC.

This clonotype was picked up a small number of times. CDR3 sequence reads: CASSILAVPYNEQFF. As DNA, the CDR3 is TGTGCCAGTAGTATTTTAGCGGTACCCTACAATGAGCAGTTCTTC. The rearrangement uses TRBV19 and TRBJ2-1, with a tentative D call TRBD2 (6 bases). Germline CDR1 and CDR2: LNHDA and SQIVND (reference sequence). V was pared by 3 bases and J by 2 bases, with 11 bases between. This CDR3 region has 15 residues.

This clonotype has at least ten counts. V gene TRBV10-3 combines with J gene TRBJ2-4; TRBD1 matches 9 bases. In germline, CDR1 is ENHRY, CDR2 SYGVKD. The CDR3 extends over 15 amino acids. V lost 0 bases to trimming and J lost 8 bases; unmatched junction nucleotides: 5. The CDR3 loop is CAISESTGGVDIQYF. The DNA for the CDR3 is TGTGCCATCAGTGAGTCCACAGGGGGCGTAGACATTCAGTACTTC.

This rearrangement joins TRBV10-3 to TRBJ2-6; either TRBD1 or TRBD2 may supply D (5 bases each). There are 14 residues in the CDR3. The V gene lost 7 bases and the J gene lost 0 bases, with 7 bases spanning the gap. Germline V gene sequence: CDR1 ENHRY, CDR2 SYGVKD. The DNA for the CDR3 is TGTGCCATCATGAGGGGCTCTGGGGCCAACGTCCTGACTTTC. This encodes CAIMRGSGANVLTF.